Sequencing of this T cell receptor (beta chain) was carried out in a study of CD8 T cells in ankylosing spondylitis. Notes on the study in general: Blood from ankylosing spondylitis patients appeared to carry a characteristic roughly 8-variant TCR beta motif. Reactive arthritis synovial fluid and blood previously showed some of these motif variants.

By quantitative 5'-RACE with molecular barcodes, the TCR beta libraries were made. TCRdb processed the 5' RACE reads anew with MiXCR; each CDR3 protein has one entry. The sample lists around 490,000 distinct CDR3 sequences; approximately 5% were seen once. This CDR3 has 14 amino acids. Trimming removed 3 bases at V and 10 bases at J, with 18 bases between. Looked up from germline, CDR1 is SGHVS and CDR2 is FNYEAQ. This clonotype showed up many times. The antigen remains undetermined. The TCR sequence derives from a male donor with ankylosing spondylitis. The chain recombines TRBV7-6 with TRBJ1-1; D ambiguous. The sample was blood, either unsorted or a sorted T cell fraction (not recorded which). CDR3 DNA: TGTGCCAGCAGCTTCTCGGCAGATCCGTCGGTAGCTTTCTTT. It is translated as CASSFSADPSVAFF.